The clone carrying this T cell receptor (beta chain) was seen ten or more times. Its antigen is unidentified. The source of the sample is a study of regulatory T cells in long-lasting Graves disease. Findings and limits, study-wide: Small numbers of samples may have cut accuracy.

The TCR beta library used iRepertoire HTBI primers with Arm-PCR amplification of CDR3. TCRdb analysed the multiplex PCR reads with MiXCR anew, one entry per CDR3 protein. The sample holds 400,000 to 550,000 distinct CDR3 sequences, 16% seen once. The CDR3 covers 17 residues. V lost 7 bases, J lost 1 base, and 10 bases stayed unmatched. Looked up from germline, CDR1 is SGHAT and CDR2 is FQNNGV. Described time point: newly diagnosed GD, antithyroid drugs for less than 3 months. Extracted PBMC RNA gave rise to the TCR library. This same sample was also taken into another study, of T cells in Graves' hyperthyroidism and ophthalmopathy. From that paper: Researchers barred patients who had uncontrolled infection, other autoimmune disease, pregnancy or lactation.

Sequencing used peripheral blood mononuclear cells (PBMCs), obtained at new diagnosis, from a patient treated with antithyroid drugs. The rearrangement uses TRBV11-2 and TRBJ2-2; 9 nucleotides agree with TRBD1. The receptor was isolated from a woman aged 25 to 39 with Graves disease. The CDR3 sequence: CASKSTGGSGNTGELFF. The CDR3 nucleotides read TGTGCCAGCAAATCTACAGGGGGCAGTGGGAACACCGGGGAGCTGTTTTTT.